The rows below give T cell receptor beta chains drawn from one sample of a study of response to subunit inactivated influenza vaccine. Using its own MiXCR run on the RT-PCR reads, TCRdb lists one record per CDR3 protein. The table shows about 800,000 distinct CDR3 sequences, with 20% to 25% occurring only once. The source material was PBMCs from blood, sampled 4 to 6 days after vaccination. The receptors come from a man aged 50-59 years who received an inactivated influenza vaccine. Both conserved end residues are part of each CDR3. D genes are given only for firm matches. Some rows have no size entry. The others give once, few or many, or a class for an expanded clone.

CDR3: CSVLAGGNNEQFF
DNA: TGCAGCGTACTAGCCGGAGGAAACAATGAGCAGTTCTTC
D: .
J: TRBJ2-1
V: TRBV29-1
size: many

CDR3: CASSSTPNTEAFF
DNA: TGTGCCAGCAGCTCGACACCAAACACTGAAGCTTTCTTT
D: .
J: TRBJ1-1
V: TRBV7-9
size: few

CDR3: CASSLQGFDYGYTF
DNA: TGTGCCAGCAGCTTGCAGGGATTCGACTATGGCTACACCTTC
D: .
J: TRBJ1-2
V: TRBV5-4
size: .

CDR3: CASSYKYMGSYEQYF
DNA: TGTGCCAGCAGTTACAAGTATATGGGCTCCTACGAGCAGTACTTC
D: .
J: TRBJ2-7
V: TRBV6-5
size: few

CDR3: CASSPKGLATYNEQFF
DNA: TGTGCCAGTAGTCCCAAGGGACTAGCGACCTACAATGAGCAGTTCTTC
D: TRBD2
J: TRBJ2-1
V: TRBV19
size: .

CDR3: CSATRDRSNKDEQYF
DNA: TGCAGTGCTACCCGGGACAGATCAAACAAGGACGAGCAGTACTTC
D: TRBD1
J: TRBJ2-7
V: TRBV20-1
size: many

CDR3: CASSEFGDSLGTDTQYF
DNA: TGTGCCAGCAGTGAATTTGGGGACAGCCTCGGGACAGATACGCAGTATTTT
D: TRBD1
J: TRBJ2-3
V: TRBV25-1
size: few

CDR3: CASRPWTGGTGELFF
DNA: TGTGCCAGCAGGCCGTGGACAGGGGGCACCGGGGAGCTGTTTTTT
D: TRBD1
J: TRBJ2-2
V: TRBV27
size: .

CDR3: CASSFEGATYEQYF
DNA: TGCGCCAGCAGCTTCGAGGGCGCCACCTACGAGCAGTACTTC
D: .
J: TRBJ2-7
V: TRBV5-1
size: .

CDR3: CASRSPGQKAFF
DNA: TGTGCCAGCAGGTCCCCGGGACAGAAAGCTTTCTTT
D: TRBD1
J: TRBJ1-1
V: TRBV12-3/TRBV12-4
size: few

CDR3: CASSEALRGNEQFF
DNA: TGTGCCAGCAGTGAAGCGCTTCGGGGGAATGAGCAGTTCTTC
D: .
J: TRBJ2-1
V: TRBV2
size: few

CDR3: CSASVGSKETQYF
DNA: TGCAGTGCTAGCGTGGGCTCTAAAGAGACCCAGTACTTC
D: .
J: TRBJ2-5
V: TRBV20-1
size: few

CDR3: CSALGGSGYEQYF
DNA: TGCAGTGCCTTGGGCGGGAGTGGCTACGAGCAGTACTTC
D: TRBD2
J: TRBJ2-7
V: TRBV20-1
size: few

CDR3: CSVGQNYGYTF
DNA: TGCAGCGTGGGACAGAACTATGGCTACACCTTC
D: TRBD1
J: TRBJ1-2
V: TRBV29-1
size: many

CDR3: CASSYSLTNTGELFF
DNA: TGTGCCAGCAGTTACTCACTCACGAACACCGGGGAGCTGTTTTTT
D: .
J: TRBJ2-2
V: TRBV6-5
size: few

CDR3: CSARDRRTGQGSPGQYF
DNA: TGCAGTGCTAGAGACCGCCGGACAGGACAGGGATCTCCGGGGCAGTACTTC
D: TRBD1
J: TRBJ2-7
V: TRBV20-1
size: .

CDR3: CSLDASGTNNEQFF
DNA: TGCAGCCTAGACGCTAGCGGGACAAACAATGAGCAGTTCTTC
D: TRBD2
J: TRBJ2-1
V: TRBV29-1
size: .

CDR3: CASSSDRQGTYEQYF
DNA: TGTGCCAGCAGCTCGGACCGACAGGGCACCTACGAGCAGTACTTC
D: TRBD1
J: TRBJ2-7
V: TRBV7-9
size: .

CDR3: CASSEAARGPYGYTF
DNA: TGTGCCAGCAGTGAAGCCGCCAGGGGGCCCTATGGCTACACCTTC
D: TRBD1
J: TRBJ1-2
V: TRBV6-1
size: .

CDR3: CASSYTPLSGRGNEQFF
DNA: TGTGCCAGCAGTTACACCCCACTTAGCGGGAGGGGCAATGAGCAGTTCTTC
D: TRBD2
J: TRBJ2-1
V: TRBV6-2/TRBV6-3
size: .

CDR3: CATEGGYGDTQYF
DNA: TGTGCCACCGAGGGCGGATACGGAGATACGCAGTATTTT
D: .
J: TRBJ2-3
V: TRBV3-1
size: .

CDR3: CASSFSGANTDTQYF
DNA: TGTGCCAGCAGTTTCTCCGGGGCTAACACAGATACGCAGTATTTT
D: .
J: TRBJ2-3
V: TRBV12-3/TRBV12-4
size: .